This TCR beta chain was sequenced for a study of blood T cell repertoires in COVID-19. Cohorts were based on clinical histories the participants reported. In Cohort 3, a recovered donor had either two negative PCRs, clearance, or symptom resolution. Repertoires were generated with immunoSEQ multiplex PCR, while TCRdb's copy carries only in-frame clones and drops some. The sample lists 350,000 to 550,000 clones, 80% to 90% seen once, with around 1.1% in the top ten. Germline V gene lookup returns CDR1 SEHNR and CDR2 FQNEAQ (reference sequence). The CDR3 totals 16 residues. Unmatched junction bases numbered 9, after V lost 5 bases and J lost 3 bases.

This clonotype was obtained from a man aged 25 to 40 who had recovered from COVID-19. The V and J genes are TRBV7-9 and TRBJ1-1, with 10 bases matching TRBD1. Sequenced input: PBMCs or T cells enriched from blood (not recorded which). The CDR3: CASSLRRQGAYTEAFF. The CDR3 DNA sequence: TGTGCCAGCAGCCTACGACGACAGGGGGCGTACACTGAAGCTTTCTTT.